One sample yielded the 2 T cell receptor beta chains listed below, sequenced in a study of T-cell reconstitution after alpha-beta-depleted transplantation in children. Unique molecular identifiers were used to barcode this TCRbeta library. TCRdb re-called the PCR reads with MiXCR, one entry per CDR3 protein. The profile shows roughly 570,000 distinct CDR3 sequences, over 20% of them singletons. The material was PBMCs, obtained before TCRalphabeta/CD19-depleted stem cell transplant. These receptors all come from a boy less than two years old with Wiskott-Aldrich syndrome, due to receive a stem cell transplant.

This clonotype appeared a single time. Here the CDR3 reads CASSLGTSGKADTQYF. CDR3 DNA: TGTGCCAGCAGTCTCGGGACTAGCGGGAAGGCAGATACGCAGTATTTT. The rearrangement joins TRBV28 to TRBJ2-3; 13 nucleotides align to TRBD2. The germline CDR1 and CDR2 sequences are MDHEN and SYDVKM. The CDR3 sequence is 16 residues long. Trimming at V came to 5 bases and at J to 4 bases, leaving 6 bases not matched to a gene.

This clonotype was observed a few times. This sequence joins TRBV28 and TRBJ1-6; D not certain. Between the trimmed V and J ends, which lost 2 bases and 0 bases, there was a span of 5 bases. The CDR3 contains 15 residues. Germline V gives CDR1 MDHEN, CDR2 SYDVKM. As DNA, the CDR3 is TGTGCCAGCAGTTTACCTAGCTCCTATAATTCACCCCTCCACTTT. Encoded protein: CASSLPSSYNSPLHF.